This T cell receptor beta chain was recovered during a study of vaccination effects on CD4 cells after COVID-19. Overall study context: Samples collected post-vaccine were obtained a median of 72 days after the second dose.

Germline CDR1 and CDR2: SGHTA and FQGNSA. The V gene lost 7 bases and the J gene lost 6 bases, with 14 bases spanning the gap. CDR3 length: 13 amino acids. Viral peptide pool expansion of antigen-specific CD4+ T cells preceded sequencing in the ViraFEST assay. Scientists isolated CD4+ T cells after a roughly 9-day culture period ended. PCR confirmed that the person was infected with SARS-CoV-2 between March and December 2020. All study participants received two doses of BNT162b2 or mRNA-1273 vaccine. Generated by immunoSEQ multiplex PCR, the TCRdb table keeps only in-frame clones and is missing some. The sample includes about 15,000 clones, about 74% of them seen just once. Of note for this clone: Antigen: not known.

The material was CD4+ T cells from PBMCs cultured with SARS-CoV-2 spike peptides, obtained after COVID-19 vaccination. This chain joins TRBV7-2 and TRBJ2-3; possible D gene TRBD1, 5 bases. The clonotype originates from a human donor who had a prior SARS-CoV-2 infection. The CDR3 region is CASTVRGADTQYF. The CDR3 DNA sequence: TGTGCCAGCACCGTAAGGGGTGCGGATACGCAGTATTTT.